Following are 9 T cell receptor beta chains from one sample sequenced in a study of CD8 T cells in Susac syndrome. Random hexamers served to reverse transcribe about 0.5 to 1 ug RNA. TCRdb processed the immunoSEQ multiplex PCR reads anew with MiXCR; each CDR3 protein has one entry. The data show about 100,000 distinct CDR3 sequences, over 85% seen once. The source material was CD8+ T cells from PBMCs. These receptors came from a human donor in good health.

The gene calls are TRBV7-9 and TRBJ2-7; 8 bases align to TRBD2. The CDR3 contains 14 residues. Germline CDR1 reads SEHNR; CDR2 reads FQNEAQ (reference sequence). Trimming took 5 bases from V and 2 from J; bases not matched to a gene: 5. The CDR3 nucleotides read TGTGCCAGCAGCGGCAGCGGGGGTCCCTACGAGCAGTACTTC. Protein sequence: CASSGSGGPYEQYF.

CDR3 loop: CASSVDLRVGNTIYF. CDR3 DNA: TGTGCCAGCAGCGTAGATTTGCGGGTTGGAAACACCATATATTTT. This chain uses TRBV9 with TRBJ1-3; D ambiguous. V was clipped by 0 bases and J by 3 bases, with 10 bases between them. The CDR3 covers 15 residues. In germline, CDR1 is SGDLS, CDR2 YYNGEE.

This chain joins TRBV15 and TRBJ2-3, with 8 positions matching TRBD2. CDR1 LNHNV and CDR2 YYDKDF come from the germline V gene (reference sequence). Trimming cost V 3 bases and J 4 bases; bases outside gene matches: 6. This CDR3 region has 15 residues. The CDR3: CATSSPAGGPDTQYF. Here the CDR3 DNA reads TGTGCCACCAGCAGTCCGGCGGGGGGCCCAGATACGCAGTATTTT. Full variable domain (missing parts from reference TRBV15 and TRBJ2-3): DAMVIQNPRYQVTQFGKPVTLSCSQTLNHNVMYWYQQKSSQAPKLLFHYYDKDFNNEADTPDNFQSRRPNTSFCFLDIRSPGLGDTAMYLCATSSPAGGPDTQYFGPGTRLTVL.

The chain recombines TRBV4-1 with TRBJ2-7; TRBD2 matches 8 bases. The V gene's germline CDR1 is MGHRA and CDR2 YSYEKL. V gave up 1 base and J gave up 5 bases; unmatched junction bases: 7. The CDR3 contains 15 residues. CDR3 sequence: CASSQVSGGGDEQYF. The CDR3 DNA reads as TGCGCCAGCAGCCAAGTGTCCGGGGGGGGCGACGAGCAGTACTTC.

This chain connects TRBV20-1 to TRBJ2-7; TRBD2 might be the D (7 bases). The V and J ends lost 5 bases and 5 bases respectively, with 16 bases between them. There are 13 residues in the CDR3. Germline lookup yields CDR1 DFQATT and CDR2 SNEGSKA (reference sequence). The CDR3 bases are TGCAGTGCTTCCCGGAGGGGGGGGGACGAGCAGTACTTC. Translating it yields CSASRRGGDEQYF.

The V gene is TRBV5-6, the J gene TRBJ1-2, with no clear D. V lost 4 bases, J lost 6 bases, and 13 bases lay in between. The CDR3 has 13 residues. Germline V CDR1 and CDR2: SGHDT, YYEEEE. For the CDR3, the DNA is TGTGCCAGCAGCGACCTCTGGGTGGATGGCTACACCTTC. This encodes CASSDLWVDGYTF.

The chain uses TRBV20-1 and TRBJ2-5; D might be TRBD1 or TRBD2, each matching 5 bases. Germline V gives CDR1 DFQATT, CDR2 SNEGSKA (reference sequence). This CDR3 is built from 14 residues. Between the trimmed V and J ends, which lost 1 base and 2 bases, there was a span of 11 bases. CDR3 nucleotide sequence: TGCAGTGCTAGAGGACCGGGACGGCAAGAGACCCAGTACTTC. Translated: CSARGPGRQETQYF.

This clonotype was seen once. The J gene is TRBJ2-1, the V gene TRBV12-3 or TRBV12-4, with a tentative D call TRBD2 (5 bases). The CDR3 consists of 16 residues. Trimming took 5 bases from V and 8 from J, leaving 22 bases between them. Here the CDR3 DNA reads TGTGCCAGCAGTCTCCCGCCGAGCGGACTTCGGGATGAGCAGTTCTTC. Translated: CASSLPPSGLRDEQFF.

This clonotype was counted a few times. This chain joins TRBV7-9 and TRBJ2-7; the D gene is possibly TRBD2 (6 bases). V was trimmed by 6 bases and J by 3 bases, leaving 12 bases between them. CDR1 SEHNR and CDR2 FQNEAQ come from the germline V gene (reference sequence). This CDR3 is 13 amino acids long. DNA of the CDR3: TGTGCCAGCAGTCGGAGGGAGGACTACGAGCAGTACTTC. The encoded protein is CASSRREDYEQYF.